This T cell receptor (beta chain) was recovered during a study of regulatory T cells in long-lasting Graves disease. For TCR beta, libraries came from iRepertoire HTBI primers and Arm-PCR of CDR3 regions. TCRdb ran MiXCR on the multiplex PCR reads and lists one entry per CDR3 protein. The table records 300,000 to 500,000 distinct CDR3 sequences, around 21% of them present only once. Specified time point: persistent/refractory GD, antithyroid drugs over 5 years with positive TRAb. There was RNA extracted from PBMCs, and the TCR library was made from it. CDR3 length: 14 residues. Looked up from germline, CDR1 is SEHNR and CDR2 is FQNEAQ (reference sequence). V was pared by 5 bases and J by 8 bases, with 18 bases between. This clonotype came up many times.

Sequenced material: peripheral blood mononuclear cells (PBMCs), taken when the disease was refractory, from a patient treated with antithyroid drugs. The sequence came from a female donor with Graves disease. The chain joins TRBV7-9 to TRBJ1-2; D is perhaps TRBD1 (6 bases). In nucleotides, the CDR3 is TGTGCCAGCAGCCCACGACGAATTGGGGGCGGCTACACCTTC. It codes for CASSPRRIGGGYTF.